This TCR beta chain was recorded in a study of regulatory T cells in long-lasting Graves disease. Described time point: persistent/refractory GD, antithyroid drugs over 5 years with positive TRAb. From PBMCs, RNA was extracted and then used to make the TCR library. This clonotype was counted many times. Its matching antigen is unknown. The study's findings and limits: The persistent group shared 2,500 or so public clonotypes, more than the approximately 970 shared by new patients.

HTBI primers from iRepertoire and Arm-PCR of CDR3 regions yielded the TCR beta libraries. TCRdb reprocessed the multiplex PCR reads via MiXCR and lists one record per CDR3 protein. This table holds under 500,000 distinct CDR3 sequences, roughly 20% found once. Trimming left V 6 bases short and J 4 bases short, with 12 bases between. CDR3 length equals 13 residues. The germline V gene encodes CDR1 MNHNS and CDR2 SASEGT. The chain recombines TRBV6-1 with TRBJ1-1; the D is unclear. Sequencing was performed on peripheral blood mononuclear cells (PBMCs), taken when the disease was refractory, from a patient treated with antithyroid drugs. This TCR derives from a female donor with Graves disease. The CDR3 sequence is CASRPQAGTEAFF. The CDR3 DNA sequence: TGTGCCAGCAGACCACAAGCGGGCACTGAAGCTTTCTTT.